This is a list of T cell receptor beta chains from one sample in a study of shared clonotypes between healthy human individuals. Only in-frame clones appear in the TCRdb table, and some are missing; sequencing was by immunoSEQ multiplex PCR. Of roughly 1,500,000 clones listed, around 98.5% are singletons. Specimen: naive CD4+ T cells sorted from blood. These receptors originate from a man aged 25 to 40 in good health. The CDR3 runs from the conserved cysteine through the conserved F or W. Fields, in order: J gene, D gene, V gene, clone size, CDR3 DNA, CDR3 protein. D genes are given only for firm matches. Rows may omit the clone size; those that give it use once, few, many or a size class.

j_call: TRBJ2-1; d_call: TRBD1; v_call: TRBV5-4; clone_size: .; cdr3_nt: TGTGTATATCGGGACAGGCGAAATGAGCAGTTCTTC; cdr3_aa: CVYRDRRNEQFF
j_call: TRBJ1-1; d_call: .; v_call: TRBV10-2; clone_size: .; cdr3_nt: TGCGCCAGCACCGTACAGGGGAACACTGAAGCTTTCTTT; cdr3_aa: CASTVQGNTEAFF
j_call: TRBJ2-2; d_call: .; v_call: TRBV9; clone_size: .; cdr3_nt: TGTGCCAGCAGCGTCGACGGGAGGAACACCGGGGAGCTGTTTTTT; cdr3_aa: CASSVDGRNTGELFF
j_call: TRBJ2-4; d_call: .; v_call: TRBV11-1; clone_size: .; cdr3_nt: TGTGCCAGCAGCTTAGTCGTCGAAGCAAAAAACATTCAGTACTTC; cdr3_aa: CASSLVVEAKNIQYF
j_call: TRBJ1-2; d_call: TRBD1; v_call: TRBV9; clone_size: once; cdr3_nt: TGTGCCAGCAGCATGAACCGGGACAGGGGGCGGGTGGGCTATGGCTACACCTTC; cdr3_aa: CASSMNRDRGRVGYGYTF
j_call: TRBJ1-1; d_call: .; v_call: TRBV5-1; clone_size: .; cdr3_nt: TGCGCCAGCACTTTGACAGGCGCAAACACTGAAGCTTTCTTT; cdr3_aa: CASTLTGANTEAFF
j_call: TRBJ2-1; d_call: TRBD2; v_call: TRBV10-3; clone_size: .; cdr3_nt: TGTGCCATCAGTGAGTCGAGAGAGCTAGCGGGAGAGGATGAGCAGTTCTTC; cdr3_aa: CAISESRELAGEDEQFF
j_call: TRBJ1-2; d_call: TRBD1; v_call: TRBV11-2; clone_size: .; cdr3_nt: TGTGCCAGCAGCGCCCGGGACAGGGTAGCCCTCAACTATGGCTACACCTTC; cdr3_aa: CASSARDRVALNYGYTF
j_call: TRBJ2-7; d_call: .; v_call: TRBV5-4; clone_size: .; cdr3_nt: TGTGCCAGCAGCTTGGCCCGGGTCACAGGGTCCTACGAGCAGTACTTC; cdr3_aa: CASSLARVTGSYEQYF
j_call: TRBJ2-7; d_call: .; v_call: TRBV7-2; clone_size: .; cdr3_nt: TGTGCCAGCAGCCCGGAACTATTTGATCTTTGGCAGTACTTC; cdr3_aa: CASSPELFDLWQYF
j_call: TRBJ1-1; d_call: .; v_call: TRBV5-6; clone_size: .; cdr3_nt: TGTGCCAGCAGCGGACAGTTAAACACTGAAGCTTTCTTT; cdr3_aa: CASSGQLNTEAFF
j_call: TRBJ2-7; d_call: TRBD2; v_call: TRBV6-1; clone_size: .; cdr3_nt: TGTGCCAGCAGACTAGCGGGAGGCCTCTCCTACGAGCAGTACTTC; cdr3_aa: CASRLAGGLSYEQYF
j_call: TRBJ1-1; d_call: .; v_call: TRBV6-4; clone_size: .; cdr3_nt: TGTGCCAGCAAAGAGCAGCTTGAAGCTTTCTTT; cdr3_aa: CASKEQLEAFF
j_call: TRBJ2-7; d_call: TRBD2; v_call: TRBV10-2; clone_size: .; cdr3_nt: TGCGCCAGCAGAATTACTAGCGGGAGTTTCTACGAGCAGTACTTC; cdr3_aa: CASRITSGSFYEQYF
j_call: TRBJ2-3; d_call: .; v_call: TRBV28; clone_size: .; cdr3_nt: TGTGCCAGCAGCTCTACATGGATGAGCACAGATACGCAGTATTTT; cdr3_aa: CASSSTWMSTDTQYF
j_call: TRBJ2-3; d_call: TRBD2; v_call: TRBV19; clone_size: .; cdr3_nt: TGTGCCAGTAGTATGGGACTAGCGGGAACTGATACGCAGTATTTT; cdr3_aa: CASSMGLAGTDTQYF
j_call: TRBJ2-7; d_call: .; v_call: TRBV27; clone_size: .; cdr3_nt: TGTGCCAGCAGTTTTAGGGTAGGGAGCTCCTACGAGCAGTACTTC; cdr3_aa: CASSFRVGSSYEQYF
j_call: TRBJ2-5; d_call: .; v_call: TRBV7-8; clone_size: .; cdr3_nt: TGTGCCAGCAGCTTATTTTCGGGGGACGTTGGCCAGTACTTC; cdr3_aa: CASSLFSGDVGQYF
j_call: TRBJ2-7; d_call: .; v_call: TRBV4-3; clone_size: .; cdr3_nt: TGCGCCAGCAGCCAAGGGTTGTCGGGACACAGGAGCTCCTACGAGCAGTACTTC; cdr3_aa: CASSQGLSGHRSSYEQYF
j_call: TRBJ2-1; d_call: .; v_call: TRBV7-3; clone_size: once; cdr3_nt: TGTGCCAGCAGCTTAACGTTCCATGAGCAGTTCTTC; cdr3_aa: CASSLTFHEQFF
j_call: TRBJ1-1; d_call: .; v_call: TRBV6-5; clone_size: .; cdr3_nt: TGTGCCAGCAGCCCTAGGGGGTCTGAAGCTTTCTTT; cdr3_aa: CASSPRGSEAFF
j_call: TRBJ2-7; d_call: .; v_call: TRBV7-9; clone_size: .; cdr3_nt: TGTGCCAGCAGCTTGGCTAGCGTCCACGAGCAGTACTTC; cdr3_aa: CASSLASVHEQYF
j_call: TRBJ1-1; d_call: .; v_call: TRBV28; clone_size: .; cdr3_nt: TGTGCCAGCACGGGTAGGTTGCCTGAAGCTTTCTTT; cdr3_aa: CASTGRLPEAFF
j_call: TRBJ2-1; d_call: TRBD2; v_call: TRBV6-4; clone_size: .; cdr3_nt: TGTGCCAGCAGTGACCCCGTGGTGGGAGGGTCCTACAATGAGCAGTTCTTC; cdr3_aa: CASSDPVVGGSYNEQFF